Below, 27 T cell receptor beta chains from the same sample are listed, as sequenced in a study of blood T cell repertoires in COVID-19. Assay used: immunoSEQ multiplex PCR; TCRdb lists only in-frame clones, some missing. The sample consists of some 74,000 clones, 79% of them appearing once. The sequencing input was peripheral blood. All receptors come from a woman aged 50 to 60 with acute or convalescent COVID-19.

The chain couples TRBV7-2 to TRBJ2-5; TRBD1 aligns across 8 bases. The germline gives CDR1 SGHTA, CDR2 FQGNSA. The CDR3 is made up of 14 amino acids. Trimming cost V 5 bases and J 4 bases; bases outside gene matches: 6. CDR3 nucleotide sequence: TGTGCCAGCAGCCCCCGGACAGGGCTAGAGACCCAGTACTTC. It is translated as CASSPRTGLETQYF.

This chain uses TRBV19 with TRBJ2-1; 11 bases are shared with TRBD2. Germline-derived CDR1 and CDR2 are LNHDA and SQIVND (reference sequence). The CDR3 has 17 amino acids. Trimming at V came to 6 bases and at J to 5 bases, leaving 12 bases not matched to a gene. CDR3 sequence (DNA): TGTGCCAGTAGCCTCCAGGCTCTAGCGGGAGGCCACAATGAGCAGTTCTTC. Amino acids: CASSLQALAGGHNEQFF. The whole variable domain, remainder taken from reference TRBV19 and TRBJ2-1, is DGGITQSPKYLFRKEGQNVTLSCEQNLNHDAMYWYRQDPGQGLRLIYYSQIVNDFQKGDIAEGYSVSREKKESFPLTVTSAQKNPTAFYLCASSLQALAGGHNEQFFGPGTRLTVL.

The rearrangement uses TRBV5-5 and TRBJ1-2, with TRBD1 identical over 10 bases. Germline CDR1 is SGHKS and CDR2 is YYEKEE (reference sequence). This CDR3 region has 15 residues. The trim removed 4 bases at V and 4 bases at J, leaving 7 bases unmatched. CDR3: CASSLRQGAGYGYTF. The CDR3 DNA is TGTGCCAGCAGCCTAAGACAGGGGGCAGGCTATGGCTACACCTTC.

The J gene is TRBJ2-1, the V gene TRBV29-1, with TRBD2 matching 12 bases. Germline assignment: CDR1 SQVTM and CDR2 ANQGSEA. The CDR3 totals 15 residues. The ends lost 5 bases at V and 1 base at J; junction bases unmatched: 3. The CDR3 loop reads CSVLGTSGSYNEQFF. CDR3 sequence (DNA): TGCAGCGTTCTTGGGACTAGCGGGTCCTACAATGAGCAGTTCTTC.

The chain carries TRBV5-1 and TRBJ2-1; 13 positions agree with TRBD2. V lost 7 bases and J lost 7; bases outside the gene matches: 8. This CDR3 comprises 15 residues. Germline loops: CDR1 SGHRS, CDR2 YFSETQ. The CDR3 DNA follows: TGCGCCAGCCGGTTGACTAGCGGGGGGATGAATGAGCAGTTCTTC. Translated: CASRLTSGGMNEQFF.

The V and J genes are TRBV7-9 and TRBJ2-1; 8 positions match TRBD1. The CDR3 is 14 amino acids. Trimming cost V 11 bases and J 7 bases; bases outside gene matches: 13. The V gene's germline CDR1 is SEHNR and CDR2 FQNEAQ (reference sequence). The CDR3 sequence: CAVEGQGGWNEQFF. For the CDR3, the DNA is TGTGCCGTTGAAGGACAGGGCGGTTGGAATGAGCAGTTCTTC. Filled out from reference TRBV7-9 and TRBJ2-1, the complete variable domain reads DTGVSQNPRHKITKRGQNVTFRCDPISEHNRLYWYRQTLGQGPEFLTYFQNEAQLEKSRLLSDRFSAERPKGSFSTLEIQRTEQGDSAMYLCAVEGQGGWNEQFFGPGTRLTVL.

In this sample, this clone turned up once. The chain employs TRBV11-1 and TRBJ2-2, with 7 bases aligning to TRBD1. The CDR3 is 15 amino acids. Germline V gene sequence: CDR1 SGHAT, CDR2 FQDESV (reference sequence). V dropped 4 bases and J dropped 7; count of bases not matched to a gene: 9. Written as DNA, the CDR3 is TGTGCCAGCAGCTCTGCTAACAGGGGTATCGGGGAGCTGTTTTTT. It encodes CASSSANRGIGELFF.

The chain links TRBV30 to TRBJ1-1, with D perhaps matching TRBD1 (6 bases). V was clipped by 4 bases and J by 12 bases, with 15 bases between them. CDR1 is GTSNPN, CDR2 SVGIG, per germline (reference sequence). This CDR3 region has 11 residues. CDR3 nucleotide sequence: TGTGCCTGGACTGCCAGGGGAATAACTTTCTTT. It yields the protein CAWTARGITFF.

V is TRBV18 and J is TRBJ1-5; 9 positions match TRBD1. The germline gives CDR1 KGHSH, CDR2 LQKENI. J was trimmed by 6 bases and V by 2 bases; bases with no gene match: 2. There are 14 residues in the CDR3. CDR3 loop: CASSPSQGAQPQHF. DNA of the CDR3: TGTGCCAGCTCACCATCACAGGGGGCTCAGCCCCAGCATTTT.

This CDR3 reads CASSPHSGTGGSNTEAFF. The CDR3 coding sequence is TGTGCCAGCTCACCACATAGCGGGACAGGGGGCTCAAACACTGAAGCTTTCTTT. This chain links TRBV18 with TRBJ1-1, with 12 bases aligning to TRBD1. The length of the CDR3 is 18 residues. V shed 1 base and J 2 bases; nucleotides not matched to a gene: 8. The germline V gene encodes CDR1 KGHSH and CDR2 LQKENI.

The chain couples TRBV5-6 to TRBJ1-5; the D gene is possibly TRBD1 (5 bases). This CDR3 is built from 14 residues. Germline CDR1 SGHDT, CDR2 YYEEEE. V lost 4 bases to trimming and J lost 7 bases, with 15 bases between them. CDR3 sequence reads: CASSRWGSGQPQHF. CDR3 coding DNA: TGTGCCAGCAGCCGGTGGGGCAGCGGGCAGCCCCAGCATTTT.

V usage is TRBV19 and J usage is TRBJ1-2; TRBD1 matches 9 bases. The CDR3 extends over 13 amino acids. Germline V gene lookup returns CDR1 LNHDA and CDR2 SQIVND (reference sequence). The V and J ends lost 7 bases and 7 bases, in that order; junction bases with no gene match: 7. The CDR3 DNA reads TGTGCCAGTAATAACAGGGGGCTTGGTGGCTACACCTTC. Translation: CASNNRGLGGYTF. The whole variable domain, remainder taken from reference TRBV19 and TRBJ1-2, is DGGITQSPKYLFRKEGQNVTLSCEQNLNHDAMYWYRQDPGQGLRLIYYSQIVNDFQKGDIAEGYSVSREKKESFPLTVTSAQKNPTAFYLCASNNRGLGGYTFGSGTRLTVV.

V and J are TRBV7-9 and TRBJ2-5; weak D call: TRBD2 (5 bases). Germline V gene data show CDR1 as SEHNR and CDR2 as FQNEAQ (reference sequence). CDR3 length: 13 amino acids. The germline V and J ends were trimmed by 8 bases and 5 bases, with 15 bases remaining between them. The DNA of the CDR3 is TGTGCCAGCGAGCGCGGAGAGGGTGAGACCCAGTACTTC. Translating it yields CASERGEGETQYF.

The chain carries TRBV18 and TRBJ1-2; 8 bases match TRBD1. Trimming took 3 bases from V and 3 from J; bases not matched to a gene: 3. The V gene's germline CDR1 is KGHSH and CDR2 LQKENI. CDR3 size: 14 residues. CDR3 in amino acids: CASSPAGGDYGYTF. The DNA for the CDR3 is TGTGCCAGCTCACCGGCAGGGGGCGACTATGGCTACACCTTC. Full variable domain (outside the CDR3, taken from reference TRBV18 and TRBJ1-2): NAGVMQNPRHLVRRRGQEARLRCSPMKGHSHVYWYRQLPEEGLKFMVYLQKENIIDESGMPKERFSAEFPKEGPSILRIQQVVRGDSAAYFCASSPAGGDYGYTFGSGTRLTVV.

This clone was seen once. The rearrangement uses TRBV9 and TRBJ1-1; D gene ambiguous. The CDR3 runs to 15 residues. Trimming pared 3 bases from V and 4 bases from J, leaving 16 bases between. Per the germline V gene, CDR1 is SGDLS and CDR2 is YYNGEE. CDR3 residues: CASSGHDGVGTEAFF. The CDR3 DNA follows: TGTGCCAGCAGCGGCCATGACGGGGTTGGCACTGAAGCTTTCTTT.

V usage is TRBV5-6 and J usage is TRBJ2-2, with 12 nucleotides matching TRBD2. J lost 4 bases, V lost 4 bases, and 5 bases had no gene match. The CDR3 runs to 16 residues. CDR1 is SGHDT, CDR2 YYEEEE, per germline. In DNA, the CDR3 is TGTGCCAGCAGCCCGACTAGCGGGGGTAGCACCGGGGAGCTGTTTTTT. Translation gives CASSPTSGGSTGELFF.

The chain carries TRBV19 and TRBJ1-1; D gene ambiguous. Germline V gene sequence: CDR1 LNHDA, CDR2 SQIVND (reference sequence). Trimming took 7 bases from V and 0 from J, leaving 12 bases between them. The CDR3 sequence is 14 residues long. CDR3 sequence: CASTYREVNTEAFF. The CDR3 coding sequence is TGTGCCAGTACCTATAGGGAGGTGAACACTGAAGCTTTCTTT.

The CDR3 DNA reads TGTGCCACCAGCAGAAAGCGGGAGGGCCGAACAGATACGCAGTATTTT. Its protein product is CATSRKREGRTDTQYF. The chain employs TRBV15 and TRBJ2-3, with 10 bases lining up with TRBD2. Germline trimming cut 2 bases from V and 3 bases from J; bases unmatched to any gene: 5. Germline V gene sequence: CDR1 LNHNV, CDR2 YYDKDF (reference sequence). CDR3 length: 16 amino acids.

J is TRBJ1-1 and V is TRBV19; D is perhaps TRBD1 (6 bases). The CDR3 covers 16 residues. Germline V gene lookup returns CDR1 LNHDA and CDR2 SQIVND (reference sequence). V was cut by 3 bases and J by 5 bases, with 19 bases left in between. CDR3 in DNA: TGTGCCAGTAGTATGGGGGCAGGCTGGGAGGGGACTGAAGCTTTCTTT. It codes for CASSMGAGWEGTEAFF.

J is TRBJ2-3 and V is TRBV24-1; D uncertain. The V and J ends lost 5 bases and 1 base respectively, with 12 bases between them. The CDR3 sequence is 15 residues long. Germline V gene data show CDR1 as KGHDR and CDR2 as SFDVKD. In nucleotides, the CDR3 is TGTGCCACCAGTGTAGAAATAACCTGCACAGATACGCAGTATTTT. Translating gives CATSVEITCTDTQYF.

This chain uses TRBV5-1 with TRBJ1-2, with a tentative D call TRBD1 (5 bases). CDR1 is SGHRS and CDR2 is YFSETQ in the germline V gene. Trimming took 3 bases from V and 4 from J, leaving 7 bases between them. The CDR3 totals 12 residues. Here the CDR3 DNA reads TGCGCCAGCAGCTCCGACAGCTATGGCTACACCTTC. Its protein product is CASSSDSYGYTF.

The genes are TRBV19 and TRBJ1-2; D is uncertain. V was pared by 5 bases and J by 6 bases, with 16 bases between. The CDR3 consists of 14 residues. Germline assignment: CDR1 LNHDA and CDR2 SQIVND (reference sequence). The CDR3 sequence is CASSSRDPQNGYTF. The DNA for the CDR3 is TGTGCCAGTAGTTCACGGGATCCACAGAATGGCTACACCTTC.

The chain recombines TRBV2 with TRBJ1-1, with no clear D. In germline, CDR1 is SNHLY, CDR2 FYNNEI. Trimming pared 1 base from V and 5 bases from J, leaving 14 bases between. The CDR3 runs to 15 residues. CDR3 DNA: TGTGCCAGCAGTGAAGACACCGCGCGGGCAACTGAAGCTTTCTTT. This encodes CASSEDTARATEAFF.

CDR3 sequence: CASSLGSSPLHF. In DNA, the CDR3 is TGTGCCAGCAGTTTAGGGAGTTCACCCCTCCACTTT. The V and J genes are TRBV28 and TRBJ1-6; D not certain. The CDR3 runs to 12 residues. CDR1 and CDR2 from the germline V gene are MDHEN and SYDVKM. Trimming cost V 2 bases and J 9 bases, with 5 bases left between them.

The chain employs TRBV3-1 (or the pseudogene TRBV3-2) and TRBJ1-2, with D possibly being TRBD1 (6 bases). Trimming shortened V by 3 bases and J by 0 bases, and 11 bases separated the two germline ends. This CDR3 comprises 15 residues. Germline V lookup: CDR1 LGHDT, CDR2 YNNKEL (reference sequence). CDR3 region: CASSHHRDANYGYTF. The CDR3 nucleotides are TGTGCCAGCAGCCATCACAGGGACGCTAACTATGGCTACACCTTC.

A single count supports this clone. V is TRBV7-2 and J is TRBJ1-5, with 11 bases lining up with TRBD1. V was pared by 5 bases and J by 7 bases, with 7 bases of the junction left unmatched. Germline V gene sequence: CDR1 SGHTA, CDR2 FQGNSA. This CDR3 contains 15 residues. The CDR3 sequence is CASSTRTGGGQPQHF. The CDR3, as DNA: TGTGCCAGCAGCACCCGGACAGGGGGCGGGCAGCCCCAGCATTTT.

The chain uses TRBV6-5 and TRBJ2-1; TRBD2 agrees at 11 bases. This CDR3 spans 13 amino acids. Germline loops: CDR1 MNHEY, CDR2 SVGAGI. The J segment lost 11 bases and the V segment lost 6 bases, leaving 6 bases of the junction unmatched. This CDR3 reads CASSDSGGDKQFF. CDR3 DNA sequence: TGTGCCAGCAGCGATAGCGGGGGGGATAAGCAGTTCTTC.